The sequence of this T cell receptor beta chain was determined in a study of cytotoxic CD8 clonotypes in ibrutinib-treated CLL. Unmatched junction bases numbered 4, after V lost 10 bases and J lost 4 bases. The CDR3 loop spans 12 amino acids. The germline V gene encodes CDR1 MNHEY and CDR2 SMNVEV (reference sequence). Libraries were prepared by immunoSEQ multiplex PCR; TCRdb keeps only in-frame clonotypes and omits some of them. The table shows some 140,000 clones, with 84% occurring only once. This material consisted of PBMCs, taken after 24 months of ibrutinib treatment. The clonotype originates from a human donor with chronic lymphocytic leukemia. J is TRBJ2-7 and V is TRBV27; TRBD1 matches 10 bases. CDR3 amino acids: CATRDRGYEQYF. CDR3 nucleotide sequence: TGTGCCACCCGGGACAGGGGATACGAGCAGTACTTC.